This is a list of T cell receptor beta chains from one sample in a study of OX40 agonist ivuxolimab in advanced cancers. Sequencing was performed with immunoSEQ multiplex PCR; in TCRdb, only in-frame clones are kept and a portion is missing. The profile shows some 86,000 clones, approximately 85% of them singletons. The sample here was CD4+ or CD8+ T cells sorted from blood, taken in a trial of the OX40 agonist ivuxolimab. These TCRs come from an adult with an advanced solid tumor such as melanoma, head and neck, liver or kidney cancer. The CDR3 runs from the conserved cysteine through the conserved F or W. The order of the fields is J gene, V gene, clone size, D gene, CDR3 protein, CDR3 DNA. The D gene is left open where the match is weak. The size entry is marked missing in some rows and otherwise reads once, few, many or a size class.

J gene: TRBJ2-1; V gene: TRBV14; clone size: once; D gene: .; CDR3 protein: CASSQDRGYSYNEQFF; CDR3 DNA: TGTGCCAGCAGCCAAGATCGAGGGTACTCCTACAATGAGCAGTTCTTC
J gene: TRBJ1-5; V gene: TRBV14; clone size: .; D gene: TRBD1; CDR3 protein: CATLDAETGDNSNQPQHF; CDR3 DNA: TGTGCCACCCTCGACGCCGAGACAGGGGACAATAGCAATCAGCCCCAGCATTTT
J gene: TRBJ2-5; V gene: TRBV7-6; clone size: .; D gene: .; CDR3 protein: CASGRTHQETQYF; CDR3 DNA: TGTGCCAGCGGACGGACACACCAAGAGACCCAGTACTTC
J gene: TRBJ1-1; V gene: TRBV6-4; clone size: .; D gene: TRBD1; CDR3 protein: CASSDQQGMTTEAFF; CDR3 DNA: TGTGCCAGCAGTGACCAACAGGGGATGACCACTGAAGCTTTCTTT
J gene: TRBJ2-7; V gene: TRBV5-4; clone size: .; D gene: .; CDR3 protein: CASSMPGTPSYEQYF; CDR3 DNA: TGTGCCAGCAGCATGCCCGGGACTCCTTCCTACGAGCAGTACTTC
J gene: TRBJ2-7; V gene: TRBV6-6; clone size: .; D gene: .; CDR3 protein: CASSYDGFSYEQYF; CDR3 DNA: TGTGCCAGCAGTTACGACGGATTCTCCTACGAGCAGTACTTC
J gene: TRBJ1-5; V gene: TRBV27; clone size: .; D gene: TRBD1; CDR3 protein: CASSFLTGVNQPQHF; CDR3 DNA: TGTGCCAGCAGTTTTTTGACAGGGGTCAATCAGCCCCAGCATTTT
J gene: TRBJ1-2; V gene: TRBV7-2; clone size: .; D gene: .; CDR3 protein: CASSQVLGDYGYTF; CDR3 DNA: TGTGCCAGCAGCCAGGTTCTGGGGGACTATGGCTACACCTTC
J gene: TRBJ2-7; V gene: TRBV19; clone size: .; D gene: .; CDR3 protein: CASSSTGGDYEQYF; CDR3 DNA: TGTGCCAGTAGCAGCACCGGGGGCGACTACGAGCAGTACTTC
J gene: TRBJ2-2; V gene: TRBV10-3; clone size: .; D gene: .; CDR3 protein: CAIRRDQGTGELFF; CDR3 DNA: TGTGCCATCAGGCGGGACCAGGGCACCGGGGAGCTGTTTTTT
J gene: TRBJ2-7; V gene: TRBV5-5; clone size: .; D gene: .; CDR3 protein: CASSFSGFGLDEQYF; CDR3 DNA: TGTGCCAGCAGCTTTAGTGGGTTTGGGCTGGACGAGCAGTACTTC
J gene: TRBJ2-1; V gene: TRBV27; clone size: .; D gene: TRBD2; CDR3 protein: CASSPGTSFHEQFF; CDR3 DNA: TGTGCCAGCTCCCCCGGGACTAGTTTTCATGAGCAGTTCTTC
J gene: TRBJ2-7; V gene: TRBV27; clone size: .; D gene: .; CDR3 protein: CASSPLADLSYEQYF; CDR3 DNA: TGTGCCAGCAGCCCATTGGCTGACCTCTCCTACGAGCAGTACTTC
J gene: TRBJ2-4; V gene: TRBV5-1; clone size: .; D gene: .; CDR3 protein: CASSFYRAGGKNIQYF; CDR3 DNA: TGCGCCAGCAGCTTCTACAGGGCTGGGGGCAAAAACATTCAGTACTTC
J gene: TRBJ2-7; V gene: TRBV29-1; clone size: .; D gene: TRBD1; CDR3 protein: CSVGTGRVHEQYF; CDR3 DNA: TGCAGCGTAGGGACAGGGAGGGTCCACGAGCAGTACTTC
J gene: TRBJ2-1; V gene: TRBV11-3; clone size: .; D gene: .; CDR3 protein: CASSLRGSSYNEQFF; CDR3 DNA: TGTGCCAGCAGCTTAAGGGGGAGCTCCTACAATGAGCAGTTCTTC
J gene: TRBJ1-2; V gene: TRBV5-1; clone size: .; D gene: TRBD1; CDR3 protein: CASSPLTGDGYTF; CDR3 DNA: TGCGCCAGCAGCCCGCTAACAGGGGATGGCTACACCTTC
J gene: TRBJ2-1; V gene: TRBV4-1; clone size: .; D gene: .; CDR3 protein: CASSQVGRTVYNEQFF; CDR3 DNA: TGCGCCAGCAGCCAGGTCGGGCGAACCGTTTACAATGAGCAGTTCTTC
J gene: TRBJ2-1; V gene: TRBV5-6; clone size: .; D gene: .; CDR3 protein: CASSLGGHPYNEQFF; CDR3 DNA: TGTGCCAGCAGCTTGGGTGGGCATCCCTACAATGAGCAGTTCTTC
J gene: TRBJ2-5; V gene: TRBV5-1; clone size: .; D gene: TRBD1; CDR3 protein: CASSRGTGEETQYF; CDR3 DNA: TGCGCCAGCAGCCGGGGGACAGGGGAAGAGACCCAGTACTTC
J gene: TRBJ1-4; V gene: TRBV30; clone size: .; D gene: .; CDR3 protein: CAWSDLDEKLFF; CDR3 DNA: TGTGCCTGGAGTGATCTCGATGAAAAACTGTTTTTT
J gene: TRBJ1-5; V gene: TRBV27; clone size: .; D gene: .; CDR3 protein: CASSQGFSNQPQHF; CDR3 DNA: TGTGCCAGCAGTCAGGGTTTTAGCAATCAGCCCCAGCATTTT
J gene: TRBJ1-5; V gene: TRBV4-1; clone size: .; D gene: .; CDR3 protein: CASSRTGQGSNQPQHF; CDR3 DNA: TGCGCCAGCAGCCGCACAGGTCAGGGGAGCAATCAGCCCCAGCATTTT
J gene: TRBJ2-1; V gene: TRBV7-3; clone size: .; D gene: .; CDR3 protein: CASSQPPGNEQFF; CDR3 DNA: TGTGCCAGCAGCCAACCCCCGGGGAATGAGCAGTTCTTC
J gene: TRBJ2-7; V gene: TRBV2; clone size: .; D gene: .; CDR3 protein: CASRDWHSYEQYF; CDR3 DNA: TGTGCCAGCAGGGACTGGCACTCCTACGAGCAGTACTTC
J gene: TRBJ2-3; V gene: TRBV11-2; clone size: .; D gene: .; CDR3 protein: CASSLAGLSTDTQYF; CDR3 DNA: TGTGCCAGCAGCTTAGCTGGACTAAGCACAGATACGCAGTATTTT
J gene: TRBJ2-2; V gene: TRBV7-9; clone size: .; D gene: .; CDR3 protein: CASSSTGTVRTGELFF; CDR3 DNA: TGTGCCAGCAGCTCAACCGGGACCGTAAGAACCGGGGAGCTGTTTTTT
J gene: TRBJ2-3; V gene: TRBV5-1; clone size: .; D gene: TRBD2; CDR3 protein: CASSRPGLAGEDTQYF; CDR3 DNA: TGCGCCAGCAGCAGACCGGGACTAGCGGGAGAAGATACGCAGTATTTT
J gene: TRBJ2-5; V gene: TRBV2; clone size: once; D gene: .; CDR3 protein: CASSEELRETQYF; CDR3 DNA: TGTGCCAGCAGTGAAGAACTTCGGGAGACCCAGTACTTC
J gene: TRBJ2-1; V gene: TRBV6-1; clone size: .; D gene: .; CDR3 protein: CASSEGGRRNEQFF; CDR3 DNA: TGTGCCAGCAGTGAAGGGGGGAGGAGGAATGAGCAGTTCTTC
J gene: TRBJ2-5; V gene: TRBV5-4; clone size: .; D gene: .; CDR3 protein: CASSLGHHQETQYF; CDR3 DNA: TGTGCCAGCAGCTTGGGGCACCATCAAGAGACCCAGTACTTC
J gene: TRBJ1-1; V gene: TRBV28; clone size: .; D gene: .; CDR3 protein: CASRPQGGNTEAFF; CDR3 DNA: TGTGCCAGCAGGCCCCAGGGAGGAAACACTGAAGCTTTCTTT
J gene: TRBJ1-4; V gene: TRBV7-8; clone size: medium-sized; D gene: .; CDR3 protein: CASSLDGGNEKLFF; CDR3 DNA: TGTGCCAGCAGCCTAGACGGGGGCAATGAAAAACTGTTTTTT
J gene: TRBJ2-7; V gene: TRBV18; clone size: .; D gene: TRBD1; CDR3 protein: CASSRDRNYEQYF; CDR3 DNA: TGTGCCAGCTCACGGGACAGGAACTACGAGCAGTACTTC
J gene: TRBJ2-6; V gene: TRBV10-3; clone size: .; D gene: TRBD1; CDR3 protein: CAISEYGTGTSGANVLTF; CDR3 DNA: TGTGCCATCAGTGAGTACGGGACAGGGACATCTGGGGCCAACGTCCTGACTTTC
J gene: TRBJ2-2; V gene: TRBV9; clone size: .; D gene: TRBD2; CDR3 protein: CASSAREFAGELFF; CDR3 DNA: TGTGCCAGCAGCGCGCGGGAGTTCGCCGGGGAGCTGTTTTTT
J gene: TRBJ1-4; V gene: TRBV4-2; clone size: many; D gene: TRBD1; CDR3 protein: CASSQASGTDGEKLFF; CDR3 DNA: TGTGCCAGCAGCCAAGCGTCCGGGACAGATGGGGAAAAACTGTTTTTT
J gene: TRBJ2-1; V gene: TRBV7-8; clone size: .; D gene: .; CDR3 protein: CASSPFSPDRSGEQFF; CDR3 DNA: TGTGCCAGCAGCCCATTTTCACCAGATCGCAGCGGTGAGCAGTTCTTC
J gene: TRBJ2-3; V gene: TRBV5-4; clone size: .; D gene: TRBD2; CDR3 protein: CASSNHGLAGSTQYF; CDR3 DNA: TGTGCCAGCAGCAACCACGGACTAGCGGGATCTACGCAGTATTTT
J gene: TRBJ2-7; V gene: TRBV7-6; clone size: .; D gene: .; CDR3 protein: CASSFGTGALREQYF; CDR3 DNA: TGTGCCAGCAGCTTTGGGACGGGGGCCCTGAGGGAGCAGTACTTC
J gene: TRBJ2-1; V gene: TRBV11-2; clone size: .; D gene: TRBD2; CDR3 protein: CASSLRLAGTYNEQFF; CDR3 DNA: TGTGCCAGCAGCTTACGTCTAGCGGGGACCTACAATGAGCAGTTCTTC
J gene: TRBJ2-1; V gene: TRBV11-2; clone size: .; D gene: TRBD2; CDR3 protein: CASSPPGIAGNNEQFF; CDR3 DNA: TGTGCCAGCAGCCCCCCCGGGATAGCGGGTAACAATGAGCAGTTCTTC
J gene: TRBJ2-7; V gene: TRBV5-6; clone size: few; D gene: .; CDR3 protein: CASSLDENEQYF; CDR3 DNA: TGTGCCAGCAGCTTGGACGAAAACGAGCAGTACTTC
J gene: TRBJ2-2; V gene: TRBV5-4; clone size: .; D gene: TRBD2; CDR3 protein: CASSPGLAGSWDTGELFF; CDR3 DNA: TGTGCCAGCAGCCCAGGACTAGCGGGATCCTGGGACACCGGGGAGCTGTTTTTT
J gene: TRBJ2-2; V gene: TRBV7-8; clone size: .; D gene: .; CDR3 protein: CASRPAPYLTGELFF; CDR3 DNA: TGTGCCAGCAGACCTGCCCCATACCTCACCGGGGAGCTGTTTTTT
J gene: TRBJ2-2; V gene: TRBV28; clone size: .; D gene: .; CDR3 protein: CASETATDGLFF; CDR3 DNA: TGTGCCAGCGAGACAGCTACGGACGGGCTGTTTTTT
J gene: TRBJ1-1; V gene: TRBV14; clone size: .; D gene: .; CDR3 protein: CASSLLRPAETEAFF; CDR3 DNA: TGTGCCAGCAGCCTTCTTAGGCCAGCGGAGACTGAAGCTTTCTTT
J gene: TRBJ2-1; V gene: TRBV19; clone size: once; D gene: .; CDR3 protein: CASTGRLNEQFF; CDR3 DNA: TGTGCCAGCACGGGGAGACTCAATGAGCAGTTCTTC
J gene: TRBJ2-3; V gene: TRBV4-3; clone size: once; D gene: .; CDR3 protein: CASSRLHRQGNTDTQYF; CDR3 DNA: TGCGCCAGCAGCCGACTTCACAGGCAGGGCAACACAGATACGCAGTATTTT
J gene: TRBJ2-7; V gene: TRBV13; clone size: .; D gene: TRBD1; CDR3 protein: CASSTLRTGGYYEQYF; CDR3 DNA: TGTGCCAGCAGCACCCTAAGGACAGGGGGTTACTACGAGCAGTACTTC